The present TCR beta chain was sequenced within a study of human T cells and chemical hapten exposure. For the study at large: Skin on the upper inner arm, roughly 2 cm by roughly 2 cm in size, was sensitized with 2% DPC.

CDR1 is SGHKS and CDR2 is YYEKEE in the germline V gene (reference sequence). Trimming pared 0 bases from V and 0 bases from J, leaving 4 bases between. The CDR3 length is 13 residues. Time point here: patch test 1, 2 weeks after DPC sensitization. Treatment described: therapeutic diphenylcyclopropenone sensitization with weekly scalp DPC. Whole blood that had not been fractionated was the source of extracted total RNA. TCRdb processed the RACE reads anew with MiXCR; each CDR3 protein has one entry. The sample includes around 34,000 distinct CDR3 sequences, 6% to 7% of them seen just once. In this sample, this clonotype turned up many times.

The chain employs TRBV5-5 and TRBJ2-7; no definite D call. The sequenced sample was whole blood, obtained in connection with sensitization to the hapten diphenylcyclopropenone (DPC). This TCR came from a woman in her twenties or thirties with alopecia areata. Some clones in this sample may be carry-over from other donors' samples. The CDR3: CASSLVTSYEQYF. Here the CDR3 DNA reads TGTGCCAGCAGCTTGGTCACCTCCTACGAGCAGTACTTC.